The 10 T cell receptor beta chains listed next were all sequenced from one sample in a study of T cell responses to AZD1222 COVID-19 vaccine. The table came from immunoSEQ multiplex PCR; TCRdb's copy has only in-frame clones and leaves some out. The table shows roughly 180,000 clones, with 90% occurring only once. This material consisted of peripheral blood, taken on day 0 of AZD1222 vaccination. The receptor set was obtained from an adult in good health.

The chain uses TRBV7-2 and TRBJ2-7; 12 positions match TRBD2. Germline loops: CDR1 SGHTA, CDR2 FQGNSA. V was clipped by 5 bases and J by 0 bases; unmatched bases: 8. The CDR3 spans 17 residues. CDR3 sequence reads: CASSPGLAGFSSYEQYF. The CDR3 coding sequence is TGTGCCAGCAGCCCAGGACTAGCGGGGTTCAGCTCCTACGAGCAGTACTTC.

The DNA for the CDR3 is TGCGCCGGAGGTCGACACCCTAACTATGGCTACACCTTC. This translates into CAGGRHPNYGYTF. V gene TRBV23-1 combines with J gene TRBJ1-2, with unresolved D. TRBV23-1 is flagged as an ORF with uncertain function. This CDR3 comprises 13 residues. Between the trimmed V and J ends, which lost 11 bases and 0 bases, there was a span of 13 bases.

CDR3 region: CAWTDGNYEQYF. In DNA, the CDR3 is TGTGCCTGGACGGACGGGAACTACGAGCAGTACTTC. The chain links TRBV30 to TRBJ2-7; D may be TRBD2 (5 bases). CDR1 and CDR2 from the germline V gene are GTSNPN and SVGIG (reference sequence). V was pared by 4 bases and J by 3 bases, with 10 bases between. The CDR3 covers 12 residues.

This clone was observed once. The gene calls are TRBV14 and TRBJ2-7; 9 bases are shared with TRBD1. Germline CDR1 and CDR2: SGHDN and FVKESK. CDR3 size: 15 residues. Trimming removed 1 base from V and 3 bases from J; junction bases left unmatched: 4. This CDR3 is CASSQAGTGSYEQYF. The CDR3 nucleotides read TGTGCCAGCAGCCAAGCCGGGACAGGGAGCTACGAGCAGTACTTC.

V gene TRBV28 combines with J gene TRBJ1-1, with no clear D. CDR3 length: 14 residues. The germline V gene encodes CDR1 MDHEN and CDR2 SYDVKM. V was cut by 7 bases and J by 1 base, with 13 bases left in between. CDR3 residues: CASTEQGRNTEAFF. As DNA, the CDR3 is TGTGCCAGCACTGAACAAGGCAGGAACACTGAAGCTTTCTTT.

The rearrangement links TRBV27 to TRBJ2-3; 12 bases agree with TRBD2. The trim removed 4 bases at V and 3 bases at J, leaving 5 bases unmatched. Germline CDR1 MNHEY, CDR2 SMNVEV (reference sequence). The CDR3 is 16 residues long. CDR3 amino acids: CASSSLAGGPTDTQYF. In DNA form, the CDR3 reads TGTGCCAGCAGTTCACTAGCGGGGGGACCAACAGATACGCAGTATTTT.

This sequence joins TRBV7-2 and TRBJ2-3, with D possibly TRBD1 on 6 matching bases. Between the trimmed V and J ends, which lost 5 bases and 0 bases, there was a span of 9 bases. Germline CDR1 reads SGHTA; CDR2 reads FQGNSA. The CDR3 totals 14 residues. CDR3: CASSLDSSTDTQYF. In DNA, the CDR3 is TGTGCCAGCAGCCTGGACAGTAGCACAGATACGCAGTATTTT.

In nucleotides, the CDR3 is TGTGCCAGCAGTGGGAACAGGGGGACCTACGAGCAGTACTTC. It encodes CASSGNRGTYEQYF. The chain uses TRBV27 and TRBJ2-7; 8 bases fit TRBD1. From germline, CDR1 is MNHEY and CDR2 SMNVEV (reference sequence). CDR3 length: 14 residues. J lost 2 bases, V lost 5 bases, and 5 bases had no gene match.

This clone was seen more than once but under ten times. J is TRBJ1-1 and V is TRBV5-1; D is perhaps TRBD1 (6 bases). The ends were cut back, 5 bases at V and 1 base at J, with 12 bases in the middle. CDR3 length equals 14 residues. Germline lookup yields CDR1 SGHRS and CDR2 YFSETQ. The CDR3 is CASRGNRANTEAFF. For the CDR3, the DNA is TGCGCCAGCAGGGGGAACAGGGCGAACACTGAAGCTTTCTTT.

The CDR3 protein is CASSTGTGEVYEQYF. CDR3 in DNA: TGTGCCAGCAGCACCGGGACAGGGGAAGTCTACGAGCAGTACTTC. J is TRBJ2-7 and V is TRBV6-5, with 10 bases that match TRBD1. V was pared by 6 bases and J by 3 bases, with 8 bases of the junction left unmatched. Germline V gene lookup returns CDR1 MNHEY and CDR2 SVGAGI. There are 15 residues in the CDR3.